These T cell receptor beta chains were read from a single sample in a study of cytomegalovirus exposure and HLA in healthy donors. Generated by immunoSEQ multiplex PCR, the TCRdb table keeps only in-frame clones and is missing some. The data hold over 150,000 clones, with around 73% observed a single time. Sequenced sample: PBMCs. Receptors originate from a woman aged 30 to 39 in good health and CMV-seronegative. Each CDR3 is given with its conserved first and last residue. A D gene is named only where the DNA matches it firmly. Size values are once, few and many counts, or a class for expanded clones, and some rows have none.

v_gene: TRBV27
abundance: once
d_gene: TRBD2
j_gene: TRBJ2-5
CDR3aa: CASSLVGGRWETQYF
CDR3nt: TGTGCCAGCAGTTTGGTCGGCGGGAGATGGGAGACCCAGTACTTC

v_gene: TRBV5-1
abundance: few
d_gene: TRBD2
j_gene: TRBJ2-1
CDR3aa: CASSSLAASYNEQFF
CDR3nt: TGCGCCAGCAGCTCCCTAGCGGCCTCCTACAATGAGCAGTTCTTC

v_gene: TRBV7-6
abundance: NA
d_gene: NA
j_gene: TRBJ1-1
CDR3aa: CASSLGSSGHGNTEAFF
CDR3nt: TGTGCCAGCAGCTTAGGATCAAGTGGACACGGGAACACTGAAGCTTTCTTT

v_gene: TRBV2
abundance: NA
d_gene: TRBD1
j_gene: TRBJ1-2
CDR3aa: CASAGTASYGYTF
CDR3nt: TGTGCCAGCGCGGGGACAGCTAGCTACGGCTACACCTTC

v_gene: TRBV27
abundance: NA
d_gene: NA
j_gene: TRBJ1-1
CDR3aa: CASTSPRRKILMNTEAFF
CDR3nt: TGTGCCAGCACCTCTCCCAGGAGGAAGATCCTGATGAACACTGAAGCTTTCTTT

v_gene: TRBV28
abundance: NA
d_gene: NA
j_gene: TRBJ1-5
CDR3aa: CASRTTGLQPQHF
CDR3nt: TGTGCCAGCAGGACTACAGGGCTTCAGCCCCAGCATTTT

v_gene: TRBV9
abundance: NA
d_gene: NA
j_gene: TRBJ1-1
CDR3aa: CASSVYAGAEAFF
CDR3nt: TGTGCCAGCAGCGTCTACGCGGGGGCTGAAGCTTTCTTT

v_gene: TRBV5-6
abundance: NA
d_gene: TRBD1
j_gene: TRBJ1-2
CDR3aa: CASSFTLPGGGYTF
CDR3nt: TGTGCCAGCAGCTTTACCCTTCCAGGGGGTGGCTACACCTTC

v_gene: TRBV5-6
abundance: NA
d_gene: NA
j_gene: TRBJ1-2
CDR3aa: CASSFSLLGAAGYTF
CDR3nt: TGTGCCAGCAGCTTTTCGCTCTTAGGGGCGGCTGGCTACACCTTC

v_gene: TRBV5-8
abundance: NA
d_gene: TRBD1
j_gene: TRBJ2-7
CDR3aa: CASSKIPGQGSEQYF
CDR3nt: TGTGCCAGCAGTAAAATACCAGGACAGGGGAGCGAGCAGTACTTC

v_gene: TRBV2
abundance: NA
d_gene: TRBD1
j_gene: TRBJ2-7
CDR3aa: CASSDSTGGRHEQYF
CDR3nt: TGTGCCAGCAGTGACTCGACAGGGGGAAGGCACGAGCAGTACTTC

v_gene: TRBV5-6
abundance: NA
d_gene: TRBD1
j_gene: TRBJ2-5
CDR3aa: CASRQGYYETQYF
CDR3nt: TGTGCCAGCCGACAGGGGTATTATGAGACCCAGTACTTC

v_gene: TRBV29-1
abundance: NA
d_gene: NA
j_gene: TRBJ2-1
CDR3aa: CSAHAPDSYNEQFF
CDR3nt: TGCAGCGCCCATGCTCCGGACAGTTACAATGAGCAGTTCTTC

v_gene: TRBV5-5
abundance: many
d_gene: TRBD1
j_gene: TRBJ2-7
CDR3aa: CASTTGTEVYEQYF
CDR3nt: TGTGCCAGCACCACCGGGACAGAAGTCTACGAGCAGTACTTC

v_gene: TRBV7-9
abundance: NA
d_gene: NA
j_gene: TRBJ2-7
CDR3aa: CASSLVERAEQYF
CDR3nt: TGTGCCAGCAGCTTAGTAGAGCGAGCCGAGCAGTACTTC

v_gene: TRBV7-8
abundance: NA
d_gene: TRBD2
j_gene: TRBJ2-1
CDR3aa: CASSPSGGSYNEQFF
CDR3nt: TGTGCCAGCAGCCCCTCGGGGGGCTCCTACAATGAGCAGTTCTTC

v_gene: TRBV6-5
abundance: few
d_gene: NA
j_gene: TRBJ2-3
CDR3aa: CASRLGFPGTDTQYF
CDR3nt: TGTGCCAGCAGACTAGGGTTTCCCGGCACAGATACGCAGTATTTT

v_gene: TRBV7-2
abundance: NA
d_gene: NA
j_gene: TRBJ1-1
CDR3aa: CASSQTTVEAFF
CDR3nt: TGTGCCAGCAGCCAAACGACAGTTGAAGCTTTCTTT

v_gene: TRBV11-2
abundance: NA
d_gene: TRBD2
j_gene: TRBJ2-7
CDR3aa: CASSLTGTSGGYEQYF
CDR3nt: TGTGCCAGCAGCTTAACCGGGACTAGCGGTGGGTACGAGCAGTACTTC

v_gene: TRBV6-6
abundance: NA
d_gene: NA
j_gene: TRBJ2-2
CDR3aa: CASSYRTGELFF
CDR3nt: TGTGCCAGCAGTTATAGAACCGGGGAGCTGTTTTTT

v_gene: TRBV6-6
abundance: NA
d_gene: NA
j_gene: TRBJ2-4
CDR3aa: CASSRLALAKNIQYF
CDR3nt: TGTGCCAGCAGCAGGTTGGCATTAGCCAAAAACATTCAGTACTTC

v_gene: TRBV7-2
abundance: NA
d_gene: NA
j_gene: TRBJ2-5
CDR3aa: CASGQGGGYETQYF
CDR3nt: TGTGCCAGCGGACAAGGCGGCGGCTATGAGACCCAGTACTTC

v_gene: TRBV7-9
abundance: NA
d_gene: TRBD1
j_gene: TRBJ1-2
CDR3aa: CASSLGGTEYGYTF
CDR3nt: TGTGCCAGCAGCTTAGGAGGGACAGAGTATGGCTACACCTTC

v_gene: TRBV6-5
abundance: NA
d_gene: TRBD1
j_gene: TRBJ2-2
CDR3aa: CASSSPGQGASGELFF
CDR3nt: TGTGCCAGCAGTTCGCCGGGACAGGGGGCCTCCGGGGAGCTGTTTTTT

v_gene: TRBV30
abundance: NA
d_gene: NA
j_gene: TRBJ2-5
CDR3aa: CAWSVSSETQYF
CDR3nt: TGTGCCTGGAGTGTATCGTCAGAGACCCAGTACTTC

v_gene: TRBV6-6
abundance: NA
d_gene: TRBD1
j_gene: TRBJ1-4
CDR3aa: CAILGQGREKLFF
CDR3nt: TGTGCCATCTTAGGACAGGGAAGGGAAAAACTGTTTTTT

v_gene: TRBV7-8
abundance: NA
d_gene: TRBD2
j_gene: TRBJ2-1
CDR3aa: CASRPSGRASEQFF
CDR3nt: TGTGCCAGCAGACCTAGCGGGAGGGCAAGCGAGCAGTTCTTC

v_gene: TRBV29-1
abundance: NA
d_gene: NA
j_gene: TRBJ1-1
CDR3aa: CSVRGLNTEAFF
CDR3nt: TGCAGCGTTAGGGGTTTGAACACTGAAGCTTTCTTT

v_gene: TRBV6-5
abundance: NA
d_gene: TRBD2
j_gene: TRBJ2-7
CDR3aa: CASSYFSGEAYEQYF
CDR3nt: TGTGCCAGCAGTTACTTCAGCGGGGAAGCCTACGAGCAGTACTTC

v_gene: TRBV5-1
abundance: NA
d_gene: NA
j_gene: TRBJ1-1
CDR3aa: CASSLDRSNTEAFF
CDR3nt: TGCGCCAGCAGCTTGGACAGATCGAACACTGAAGCTTTCTTT

v_gene: TRBV2
abundance: NA
d_gene: NA
j_gene: TRBJ2-7
CDR3aa: CASSDPTGASYEQYF
CDR3nt: TGTGCCAGCAGTGATCCCACAGGAGCCTCCTACGAGCAGTACTTC

v_gene: TRBV4-1
abundance: NA
d_gene: NA
j_gene: TRBJ2-1
CDR3aa: CASSQDTGNYNEQFF
CDR3nt: TGCGCCAGCAGCCAAGATACCGGGAACTACAATGAGCAGTTCTTC

v_gene: TRBV10-3
abundance: NA
d_gene: NA
j_gene: TRBJ2-7
CDR3aa: CAIRGAGDGYEQYF
CDR3nt: TGTGCCATCAGAGGGGCAGGTGATGGCTACGAGCAGTACTTC

v_gene: TRBV5-6
abundance: NA
d_gene: NA
j_gene: TRBJ2-1
CDR3aa: CASSEPGVTYNEQFF
CDR3nt: TGTGCCAGCAGCGAGCCAGGGGTCACGTACAATGAGCAGTTCTTC

v_gene: TRBV6-4
abundance: once
d_gene: NA
j_gene: TRBJ2-6
CDR3aa: CASSAKSSGANVLTF
CDR3nt: TGTGCCAGCAGTGCCAAGAGTAGTGGGGCCAACGTCCTGACTTTC

v_gene: TRBV28
abundance: once
d_gene: TRBD1
j_gene: TRBJ2-7
CDR3aa: CASSPGQEPYEQYF
CDR3nt: TGTGCCAGCAGCCCTGGACAGGAACCCTACGAGCAGTACTTC

v_gene: TRBV28
abundance: NA
d_gene: NA
j_gene: TRBJ1-2
CDR3aa: CASRLALGFGGYTF
CDR3nt: TGTGCCAGCCGACTCGCTCTTGGATTCGGTGGCTACACCTTC

v_gene: TRBV30
abundance: NA
d_gene: NA
j_gene: TRBJ2-5
CDR3aa: CAWSVRGIETQYF
CDR3nt: TGTGCCTGGAGTGTAAGGGGAATAGAGACCCAGTACTTC

v_gene: TRBV6-1
abundance: once
d_gene: TRBD2
j_gene: TRBJ2-5
CDR3aa: CASSSWTSASETQYF
CDR3nt: TGTGCCAGCAGTTCGTGGACTAGCGCTTCGGAGACCCAGTACTTC

v_gene: TRBV7-8
abundance: NA
d_gene: NA
j_gene: TRBJ2-5
CDR3aa: CASTPKGGTETQYF
CDR3nt: TGTGCCAGCACCCCCAAGGGGGGGACAGAGACCCAGTACTTC

v_gene: TRBV13
abundance: NA
d_gene: TRBD2
j_gene: TRBJ2-7
CDR3aa: CASSLASGRGKGGGEQYF
CDR3nt: TGTGCCAGCAGCTTAGCGTCGGGGCGGGGGAAAGGAGGAGGCGAGCAGTACTTC

v_gene: TRBV4-2
abundance: NA
d_gene: NA
j_gene: TRBJ2-1
CDR3aa: CASSQAPGAYEQFF
CDR3nt: TGTGCCAGCAGCCAAGCCCCAGGGGCGTATGAGCAGTTCTTC

v_gene: TRBV7-9
abundance: NA
d_gene: TRBD1
j_gene: TRBJ1-1
CDR3aa: CASRSTGGRSLNTEAFF
CDR3nt: TGTGCCAGCAGGTCTACAGGGGGCCGCTCATTGAACACTGAAGCTTTCTTT

v_gene: TRBV18
abundance: NA
d_gene: NA
j_gene: TRBJ2-5
CDR3aa: CASSSTQETQYF
CDR3nt: TGTGCCAGCTCGTCCACTCAAGAGACCCAGTACTTC

v_gene: TRBV14
abundance: NA
d_gene: TRBD1
j_gene: TRBJ1-3
CDR3aa: CASSPAGTGLGNTIYF
CDR3nt: TGTGCCAGCAGCCCGGCCGGGACAGGGTTAGGAAACACCATATATTTT

v_gene: TRBV2
abundance: NA
d_gene: TRBD1
j_gene: TRBJ1-2
CDR3aa: CASRTGDKFYGYTF
CDR3nt: TGTGCCAGCCGGACAGGGGATAAGTTCTATGGCTACACCTTC

v_gene: TRBV30
abundance: NA
d_gene: TRBD1
j_gene: TRBJ1-3
CDR3aa: CAWSSDRGVVNTIYF
CDR3nt: TGTGCCTGGAGTTCCGACAGGGGGGTGGTAAACACCATATATTTT

v_gene: TRBV19
abundance: NA
d_gene: TRBD2
j_gene: TRBJ2-3
CDR3aa: CARSVAGASTDTQYF
CDR3nt: TGTGCCAGAAGCGTAGCGGGAGCTAGCACAGATACGCAGTATTTT

v_gene: TRBV5-4
abundance: NA
d_gene: NA
j_gene: TRBJ1-4
CDR3aa: CASSSGLGPEKLFF
CDR3nt: TGTGCCAGCAGCTCGGGACTGGGGCCCGAAAAACTGTTTTTT

v_gene: TRBV5-6
abundance: few
d_gene: TRBD1
j_gene: TRBJ2-7
CDR3aa: CASSWGTGTYEQYF
CDR3nt: TGTGCCAGCAGCTGGGGGACAGGGACCTACGAGCAGTACTTC

v_gene: TRBV7-3
abundance: NA
d_gene: TRBD1
j_gene: TRBJ2-1
CDR3aa: CASSPSPGQGAYNEQFF
CDR3nt: TGTGCCAGCAGCCCCTCACCGGGACAGGGGGCCTACAATGAGCAGTTCTTC

v_gene: TRBV21-1
abundance: NA
d_gene: NA
j_gene: TRBJ1-5
CDR3aa: CASSTGPGQVSNQPQHF
CDR3nt: TGTGCCAGCAGCACAGGACCGGGACAGGTTAGCAATCAGCCCCAGCATTTT

v_gene: TRBV7-2
abundance: NA
d_gene: NA
j_gene: TRBJ1-5
CDR3aa: CASSSRGSQPQHF
CDR3nt: TGTGCCAGCAGCTCACGGGGGAGTCAGCCCCAGCATTTT

v_gene: TRBV7-8
abundance: NA
d_gene: TRBD2
j_gene: TRBJ2-7
CDR3aa: CASSSRTSGRVEQYF
CDR3nt: TGTGCCAGCAGCTCCCGGACTAGCGGGAGGGTAGAGCAGTACTTC

v_gene: TRBV7-2
abundance: NA
d_gene: NA
j_gene: TRBJ2-5
CDR3aa: CASSRPQTTQETQYF
CDR3nt: TGTGCCAGCAGCCGCCCTCAGACTACCCAAGAGACCCAGTACTTC